A single sample is the source of the 30 T cell receptor beta chains below, sequenced in a study of blood T cells in healthy people across ages. The use of a sample-barcoded 5' primer and a J-beta primer mix characterized a second PCR of roughly 6 to 11 cycles. TCRdb reprocessed the 5' RACE reads with MiXCR, giving one entry per CDR3 protein. Of approximately 1.5 million distinct CDR3 sequences listed, around 36% were seen once; the top ten hold about 11%. The sample was blood. All receptors derive from a woman in her 30s in good health.

The chain recombines TRBV7-9 with TRBJ2-3, with TRBD1 matching over 12 bases. CDR1 SEHNR and CDR2 FQNEAQ come from the germline V gene (reference sequence). V was pared by 5 bases and J by 11 bases, with 11 bases of the junction left unmatched. CDR3 length: 15 amino acids. CDR3 DNA: TGTGCCAGCAGCCCACGGGGCGGGACAGGGGGCGAGCAGTATTTT. As protein: CASSPRGGTGGEQYF.

This clonotype was seen more than once but under ten times. This sequence may be a read error, since a much larger clone differs from it by one base. The rearrangement uses TRBV29-1 and TRBJ2-1, with D tentatively TRBD1 or TRBD2 (5 bases each). Germline CDR1 SQVTM, CDR2 ANQGSEA. V was clipped by 7 bases and J by 9 bases, with 22 bases between them. The CDR3 has 14 amino acids. The chain's CDR3 is CSGEDSLAGSEQFF. DNA for the CDR3: TGCAGCGGGGAAGACAGTCTAGCCGGCAGTGAGCAGTTCTTC.

This clonotype was seen many times. The J gene is TRBJ2-7, the V gene TRBV12-3 or TRBV12-4; 7 bases are a match to TRBD2. CDR3 length: 15 residues. V was clipped by 5 bases and J by 0 bases; unmatched bases: 7. The CDR3 is CASSLLASSSYEQYF. The CDR3 region has the DNA TGTGCCAGCAGTCTACTAGCGAGCAGCTCCTACGAGCAGTACTTC.

The chain has TRBV5-1 and TRBJ2-1; D is unresolved. The length of the CDR3 is 11 residues. Trimming pared 6 bases from V and 3 bases from J, leaving 4 bases between. Germline CDR1 reads SGHRS; CDR2 reads YFSETQ. The CDR3 reads CASKNYNEQFF. The CDR3 region has the DNA TGCGCCAGCAAAAACTACAATGAGCAGTTCTTC.

The rearrangement links TRBV10-3 to TRBJ2-2; D is possibly TRBD1 (6 bases). Trimming removed 6 bases from V and 4 bases from J, with 12 bases in between. The V gene's germline CDR1 is ENHRY and CDR2 SYGVKD. This CDR3 has 14 amino acids. CDR3 amino acids: CAIRLQGGTGELFF. Here the CDR3 DNA reads TGTGCCATCAGGTTACAGGGTGGCACCGGGGAGCTGTTTTTT.

The chain joins TRBV6-1 to TRBJ2-7; D not resolved. Germline V gene sequence: CDR1 MNHNS, CDR2 SASEGT. This CDR3 has 14 amino acids. Trimming shortened V by 1 base and J by 0 bases, and 7 bases separated the two germline ends. The CDR3 sequence is CASSEVVSSYEQYF. CDR3 in DNA: TGTGCCAGCAGTGAAGTGGTAAGCTCCTACGAGCAGTACTTC.

The CDR3 reads CSASSKGALNTEAFF. In nucleotides, the CDR3 is TGCAGTGCTAGTAGTAAGGGGGCTTTGAACACTGAAGCTTTCTTT. The J gene is TRBJ1-1, the V gene TRBV20-1; 7 bases map to TRBD1. Trimming cost V 3 bases and J 0 bases; bases outside gene matches: 7. CDR1 and CDR2 from the germline V gene are DFQATT and SNEGSKA (reference sequence). This CDR3 has 15 residues.

V is TRBV20-1 and J is TRBJ1-4; D call uncertain. The CDR3 spans 16 residues. With 4 bases removed from V and 6 bases from J, the gap between germline ends came to 21 bases. CDR1 DFQATT and CDR2 SNEGSKA come from the germline V gene (reference sequence). The CDR3 reads CSATTLPFKTDEKLFF. The CDR3 DNA is TGCAGTGCTACTACCCTACCATTTAAGACGGATGAAAAACTGTTTTTT.

The sample holds a few counts of this clonotype. J is TRBJ2-1 and V is TRBV20-1; 8 bases match TRBD2. CDR1 and CDR2 from the germline V gene are DFQATT and SNEGSKA (reference sequence). V dropped 5 bases and J dropped 6; count of bases not matched to a gene: 9. The CDR3 covers 14 residues. The CDR3 sequence is CSAPGTRSVNEQFF. CDR3 bases: TGCAGTGCTCCCGGGACTAGGAGCGTCAATGAGCAGTTCTTC.

The V and J genes are TRBV12-3 or TRBV12-4 and TRBJ2-7; D is perhaps TRBD1 or TRBD2 (5 bases each). V dropped 4 bases and J dropped 7 bases, with 14 bases sitting between them. The CDR3 covers 13 residues. CDR3 sequence (DNA): TGTGCCAGCAGTTCACACGAGGGGAATGAGCAGTACTTC. Translating gives CASSSHEGNEQYF.

The rearrangement uses TRBV15 and TRBJ2-5; TRBD2 matches 8 bases. Germline V CDR1 and CDR2: LNHNV, YYDKDF (reference sequence). The CDR3 totals 16 residues. V was clipped by 3 bases and J by 0 bases; unmatched bases: 6. In DNA, the CDR3 is TGTGCCACCAGCAGGGGACGGGGGGGGTACCAAGAGACCCAGTACTTC. It is translated as CATSRGRGGYQETQYF.

This clonotype has at least ten counts. The chain is built from TRBV29-1 and TRBJ2-7; TRBD1 might be the D (6 bases). Trimming shortened V by 3 bases and J by 2 bases, and 14 bases separated the two germline ends. Germline-derived CDR1 and CDR2 are SQVTM and ANQGSEA. The CDR3 runs 14 residues. This chain's CDR3 is CSVELVQGPYEQYF. The DNA for the CDR3 is TGCAGCGTTGAGCTCGTACAGGGCCCCTACGAGCAGTACTTC.

This clonotype was seen a handful of times. The chain joins TRBV7-9 to TRBJ2-1; unclear D gene. From germline, CDR1 is SEHNR and CDR2 FQNEAQ (reference sequence). V shed 5 bases and J shed 6 bases, with 14 bases lying between them. The CDR3 is 14 residues long. CDR3 sequence: CASSPSMALNEQFF. The CDR3 coding sequence is TGTGCCAGCAGCCCTAGTATGGCTCTCAATGAGCAGTTCTTC.

This clonotype appeared many times. The rearrangement links TRBV29-1 to TRBJ2-4; no reliable D call. Germline V gene sequence: CDR1 SQVTM, CDR2 ANQGSEA. V lost 6 bases to trimming and J lost 2 bases, with 11 bases between them. The CDR3 runs to 13 residues. CDR3 sequence: CSVSVSPKNIQYF. The CDR3 coding sequence is TGCAGCGTGTCTGTATCGCCCAAAAACATTCAGTACTTC.

This clonotype was recorded a few times. The chain uses TRBV3-1 and TRBJ2-7, with D uncertain. The V end lost 7 bases, the J end lost 3 bases, and 25 bases lay between the germline ends. Per the germline V gene, CDR1 is LGHDT and CDR2 is YNNKEL (reference sequence). The CDR3 is 17 amino acids. The CDR3 DNA follows: TGTGCCAGCAACCACTTCCGCTGTCAAGTCCAGTTCTACGAGCAGTACTTC. This encodes CASNHFRCQVQFYEQYF.

This chain connects TRBV7-8 to TRBJ2-3, with 13 nucleotides matching TRBD2. From germline, CDR1 is SGHVS and CDR2 FQNEAQ. The length of the CDR3 is 16 residues. Losses at the gene ends were 2 bases for V and 4 bases for J; bases not matched to a gene: 3. CDR3 amino acids: CASSLTSGGAPDTQYF. The CDR3, as DNA: TGTGCCAGCAGCTTAACTAGCGGGGGGGCCCCAGATACGCAGTATTTT.

The chain couples TRBV11-2 to TRBJ2-1, with TRBD2 matching 9 bases. CDR3 size: 15 residues. CDR1 SGHAT and CDR2 FQNNGV come from the germline V gene. Germline trimming cut 3 bases from V and 9 bases from J; bases unmatched to any gene: 9. The CDR3 region has the DNA TGTGCCAGCAGCTTTGGGGCTAGCGGGGTGTCTGAGCAGTTCTTC. Protein: CASSFGASGVSEQFF. Full variable domain (rest looked up from reference TRBV11-2 and TRBJ2-1): EAGVAQSPRYKIIEKRQSVAFWCNPISGHATLYWYQQILGQGPKLLIQFQNNGVVDDSQLPKDRFSAERLKGVDSTLKIQPAKLEDSAVYLCASSFGASGVSEQFFGPGTRLTVL.

This clonotype was seen a handful of times. The chain joins TRBV20-1 to TRBJ2-7, with D maybe TRBD1 (5 bases). Germline CDR1 is DFQATT and CDR2 is SNEGSKA (reference sequence). This CDR3 spans 13 amino acids. The V end lost 0 bases, the J end lost 2 bases, and 8 bases lay between the germline ends. The CDR3 sequence: CSARDGQTYEQYF. In DNA, the CDR3 is TGCAGTGCTAGAGATGGACAAACCTACGAGCAGTACTTC.

In its sample, this clonotype was seen a few times. In DNA, the CDR3 is TGTGCCAGCAGTTCCGATTTTCCTAAGTCCACCCAGTACTTC. Translating it yields CASSSDFPKSTQYF. V and J are TRBV7-2 and TRBJ2-5; D unclear. The germline gives CDR1 SGHTA, CDR2 FQGNSA. Trimming left V 6 bases short and J 8 bases short, with 19 bases between. The CDR3 spans 14 residues.

This clonotype has ten or more counts. The gene calls are TRBV30 and TRBJ2-7, with D perhaps matching TRBD2 (5 bases). The CDR3 consists of 11 residues. Trimming removed 1 base at V and 5 bases at J, with 6 bases between. CDR1 and CDR2 (germline): GTSNPN, SVGIG (reference sequence). CDR3 coding DNA: TGTGCCTGGAGTGGAGGGCACGAGCAGTACTTC. Its protein is CAWSGGHEQYF.

This clonotype was counted once. The chain carries TRBV6-6 and TRBJ1-3; D unresolved. This CDR3 region has 16 residues. From germline, CDR1 is MNHNY and CDR2 SVGAGI (reference sequence). V shed 2 bases and J shed 0 bases, with 11 bases lying between them. The CDR3 nucleotides are TGTGCCAGCAGTTACGGTCCTGCTAGCTCTGGAAACACCATATATTTT. It codes for CASSYGPASSGNTIYF.

This clonotype was observed a handful of times. The rearrangement joins TRBV10-2 to TRBJ2-4; no firm D call. V dropped 6 bases and J dropped 0 bases, with 6 bases sitting between them. The germline V gene has CDR1 WSHSY and CDR2 SAAADI. The CDR3 runs to 13 residues. CDR3 amino acids: CASSAVAKNIQYF. CDR3 coding DNA: TGCGCCAGCAGCGCCGTAGCCAAAAACATTCAGTACTTC.

This clonotype came up a few times. This rearrangement joins TRBV12-3 or TRBV12-4 to TRBJ2-7; D not certain. This CDR3 contains 14 residues. V lost 8 bases to trimming and J lost 2 bases, with 16 bases between them. CDR3 amino acids: CASSLDQVTYEQYF. Written as DNA, the CDR3 is TGTGCCAGCTCGCTCGACCAGGTAACCTACGAGCAGTACTTC.

The chain is built from TRBV20-1 and TRBJ2-7, with D unresolved. The length of the CDR3 is 16 residues. Germline V gene lookup returns CDR1 DFQATT and CDR2 SNEGSKA (reference sequence). V lost 2 bases and J lost 0, with 17 bases in between. The CDR3 sequence is CSARPLTRTSSYEQYF. CDR3 nucleotides: TGCAGTGCTAGACCTCTGACTCGTACCAGCTCCTACGAGCAGTACTTC.

This chain connects TRBV2 to TRBJ1-1; no clear D gene. V dropped 6 bases and J dropped 4 bases, with 18 bases sitting between them. This CDR3 region has 15 residues. Germline V gene data show CDR1 as SNHLY and CDR2 as FYNNEI. This chain's CDR3 is CASRFEQPVGTEAFF. CDR3 bases: TGTGCCAGCAGATTTGAGCAGCCGGTAGGCACTGAAGCTTTCTTT.

The table lists this clonotype with a few counts. The gene calls are TRBV11-3 and TRBJ2-7, with a weak D call TRBD2 (5 bases). V was cut by 2 bases and J by 2 bases, with 10 bases left in between. The CDR3 covers 14 residues. Germline CDR1 reads SGHNT; CDR2 reads YENEEA. The CDR3 sequence is CASSLSHGAYEQYF. DNA of the CDR3: TGTGCCAGCAGCTTATCACACGGGGCCTACGAGCAGTACTTC.

This chain connects TRBV7-8 to TRBJ2-7, with D possibly being TRBD1 or TRBD2 (5 bases each). This CDR3 is 14 amino acids long. The germline CDR1 and CDR2 sequences are SGHVS and FQNEAQ. The V end was cut by 5 bases, the J end by 0 bases, with 11 bases between. This chain's CDR3 is CASSRDGASYEQYF. The DNA for the CDR3 is TGTGCCAGCAGCCGGGACGGTGCCTCCTACGAGCAGTACTTC.

This clonotype was counted ten times or more. The CDR3 loop reads CASSPTGPGNNEQFF. Here the CDR3 DNA reads TGTGCCAGCAGCCCCACAGGGCCCGGTAACAATGAGCAGTTCTTC. The rearrangement joins TRBV5-6 to TRBJ2-1; maybe TRBD1 (6 bases). The V end lost 4 bases, the J end lost 5 bases, and 16 bases lay between the germline ends. The CDR3 consists of 15 residues. Per the germline V gene, CDR1 is SGHDT and CDR2 is YYEEEE.

The chain is built from TRBV13 and TRBJ2-1, with 9 bases fitting TRBD2. The CDR3 is 16 residues long. CDR1 and CDR2 from the germline V gene are PRHDT and FYEKMQ (reference sequence). Trimming took 6 bases from V and 2 from J; bases not matched to a gene: 8. The CDR3 reads CASSAAGGVTYNEQFF. In DNA, the CDR3 is TGTGCCAGCAGTGCAGCGGGAGGTGTAACCTACAATGAGCAGTTCTTC.

This clonotype was seen a few times. V usage is TRBV14 and J usage is TRBJ1-2, with D hard to call. The CDR3 is 13 residues long. The germline gives CDR1 SGHDN, CDR2 FVKESK. V lost 3 bases and J lost 4, with 9 bases in between. CDR3 coding DNA: TGTGCCAGCAGCCAGTGGGGAGCCTATGGCTACACCTTC. Translated, it gives CASSQWGAYGYTF.